This T cell receptor beta chain appears in the sequencing data of a study of radiation and T cells in renal cell carcinoma. Only in-frame clones appear in the TCRdb table, and some are missing; sequencing was by immunoSEQ multiplex PCR. The table records 14,000 or so clones, around 65% of them present only once. The treatment here: 15 Gy SBRT to primary tumor, nephrectomy 4 weeks later. Remarks on this clone: The antigen is unknown.

Study observations and caveats: Compared with controls, irradiated tumors had more, larger dominant CDR3 motifs. Intratumoral heterogeneity was not captured in these approximately 1 g regions.

From germline, CDR1 is MNHEY and CDR2 SMNVEV (reference sequence). This CDR3 has 14 residues. The V end lost 3 bases, the J end lost 8 bases, and 16 bases lay between the germline ends. The V call is TRBV27, the J call TRBJ1-2, with TRBD1 as a possible D gene (5 bases). The specimen was tumor tissue, collected from a patient whose treatment included radiotherapy and nephrectomy. The sequence came from a woman in her 70s with renal cell carcinoma. CDR3 sequence reads: CASSLSPERGGYTF. The CDR3 DNA reads TGTGCCAGCAGTTTGAGCCCTGAACGGGGCGGCTACACCTTC.